The 25 T cell receptor beta chains listed next were all sequenced from one sample in a study of cytomegalovirus exposure and HLA in healthy donors. 60 Vbeta and 13 Jbeta primers were used in PCR. TCRdb's table, derived via immunoSEQ multiplex PCR, lists solely in-frame clones and lacks some. The sample lists about 160,000 clones, roughly four fifths occurring once. Source material: PBMCs. Receptors originate from a woman between 45 and 65 years old in good health and CMV-seropositive.

The CDR3 is CASSPGQAGNTIYF. The CDR3, as DNA: TGCGCCAGCAGCCCCGGACAGGCTGGAAACACCATATATTTT. The rearrangement links TRBV5-1 to TRBJ1-3; TRBD1 matches at 7 bases. The length of the CDR3 is 14 residues. The germline CDR1 and CDR2 sequences are SGHRS and YFSETQ. With V trimmed by 4 bases and J by 2 bases, 3 bases remained unmatched.

V gene TRBV7-9 combines with J gene TRBJ2-7; the D is unclear. Germline V gene data show CDR1 as SEHNR and CDR2 as FQNEAQ (reference sequence). This CDR3 has 12 residues. V was clipped by 3 bases and J by 3 bases, with 6 bases between them. The CDR3 sequence: CASSFQNYEQYF. The CDR3 coding sequence is TGTGCCAGCAGCTTTCAGAACTACGAGCAGTACTTC.

The rearrangement uses TRBV5-8 and TRBJ2-3; TRBD2 is a possible D gene (5 bases). Germline CDR1 is SGHTS and CDR2 is YDEGEE. V was clipped by 4 bases and J by 6 bases, with 15 bases between them. The CDR3 totals 14 residues. In DNA, the CDR3 is TGTGCCAGCAGCCCCTTTTCTGGCGGGGATACGCAGTATTTT. Its translation is CASSPFSGGDTQYF.

There are a few counts of this clone. V is TRBV2 and J is TRBJ2-2; D gene ambiguous. V lost 8 bases to trimming and J lost 2 bases, with 12 bases between them. The CDR3 contains 14 residues. Germline CDR1 SNHLY, CDR2 FYNNEI. This CDR3 reads CASRGRINTGELFF. The CDR3 coding sequence is TGTGCCAGCCGAGGTCGAATCAACACCGGGGAGCTGTTTTTT.

The chain has TRBV6-1 and TRBJ1-2; D ambiguous. Germline loops: CDR1 MNHNS, CDR2 SASEGT. CDR3 length: 14 residues. Deletions cut 0 bases from V and 0 bases from J, with 5 bases between. The DNA for the CDR3 is TGTGCCAGCAGTGAAGCCGGTTCTAACTATGGCTACACCTTC. Protein sequence: CASSEAGSNYGYTF.

This chain links TRBV2 with TRBJ1-4; D ambiguous. Germline V gene lookup returns CDR1 SNHLY and CDR2 FYNNEI. V lost 3 bases, J lost 5 bases, and 10 bases lay in between. This CDR3 comprises 14 residues. The CDR3 here is CASSEGSNNEKLFF. The DNA of the CDR3 is TGTGCCAGCAGTGAGGGCAGCAACAATGAAAAACTGTTTTTT.

This chain connects TRBV18 to TRBJ1-1; no clear D gene. Deletions cut 4 bases from V and 0 bases from J, with 6 bases between. This CDR3 has 13 amino acids. Germline V CDR1 and CDR2: KGHSH, LQKENI. This chain's CDR3 is CASSLAMNTEAFF. CDR3 nucleotides: TGTGCCAGCTCACTTGCGATGAACACTGAAGCTTTCTTT.

The V gene is TRBV7-9, the J gene TRBJ1-5; 9 bases align to TRBD1. Germline V lookup: CDR1 SEHNR, CDR2 FQNEAQ (reference sequence). The CDR3 is made up of 14 amino acids. The V and J ends lost 1 base and 6 bases, in that order; junction bases with no gene match: 1. The CDR3 bases are TGTGCCAGCAGCTTAGGGGACAGGGTTCAGCCCCAGCATTTT. Amino acids: CASSLGDRVQPQHF.

This chain uses TRBV5-6 with TRBJ1-3; 7 bases match TRBD1. Trimming at V came to 4 bases and at J to 0 bases, leaving 10 bases not matched to a gene. CDR1 is SGHDT and CDR2 is YYEEEE in the germline V gene. This CDR3 is built from 17 residues. The CDR3 here is CASSRRGTAPSGNTIYF. The CDR3 DNA sequence: TGTGCCAGCAGCCGAAGAGGGACAGCACCCTCTGGAAACACCATATATTTT.

V usage is TRBV7-8 and J usage is TRBJ2-1; 12 bases align to TRBD2. Per the germline V gene, CDR1 is SGHVS and CDR2 is FQNEAQ. V lost 3 bases and J lost 6; bases outside the gene matches: 12. The CDR3 has 18 residues. The chain's CDR3 is CASSLRRLAGAAGNEQFF. The CDR3 nucleotides read TGTGCCAGCAGCTTGAGAAGACTAGCGGGGGCCGCCGGCAATGAGCAGTTCTTC. Based on the CDR3 plus reference TRBV7-8 and TRBJ2-1, the full variable domain is GAGVSQSPRYKVAKRGQDVALRCDPISGHVSLFWYQQALGQGPEFLTYFQNEAQLDKSGLPSDRFFAERPEGSVSTLKIQRTQQEDSAVYLCASSLRRLAGAAGNEQFFGPGTRLTVL.

This chain links TRBV10-3 with TRBJ2-2; D may be TRBD1 (5 bases). Germline values: CDR1 ENHRY, CDR2 SYGVKD. Trimming took 4 bases from V and 2 from J, leaving 14 bases between them. The CDR3 consists of 16 residues. CDR3 bases: TGTGCCATCAGTGTACAGGCGCCCCCCAACACCGGGGAGCTGTTTTTT. It translates to CAISVQAPPNTGELFF.

V gene TRBV5-4 combines with J gene TRBJ2-7; the match to TRBD2 covers 10 bases. The germline CDR1 and CDR2 sequences are SGHNT and YYREEE (reference sequence). This CDR3 has 14 amino acids. Losses at the gene ends were 3 bases for V and 5 bases for J; bases not matched to a gene: 5. Written as DNA, the CDR3 is TGTGCCAGCAGCTCAGCGGGGGGGAGGGACGAGCAGTACTTC. Translated: CASSSAGGRDEQYF. The entire variable domain, with the rest obtained from reference TRBV5-4 and TRBJ2-7, is as follows: ETGVTQSPTHLIKTRGQQVTLRCSSQSGHNTVSWYQQALGQGPQFIFQYYREEENGRGNFPPRFSGLQFPNYSSELNVNALELDDSALYLCASSSAGGRDEQYFGPGTRLTVT.

This clone turned up a few times. The rearrangement uses TRBV6-6 and TRBJ2-7, with 7 positions matching TRBD1. The junction had 5 bases not matched to a gene; V was cut back by 0 bases and J by 3 bases. This CDR3 contains 15 residues. CDR1 and CDR2 from the germline V gene are MNHNY and SVGAGI (reference sequence). The CDR3 loop is CASSYSRTGGYEQYF. The CDR3 bases are TGTGCCAGCAGTTACTCGCGGACAGGTGGCTACGAGCAGTACTTC.

Of note for this clone: Compared with germline, one end of the junction differs, possibly owing to a read error. Other DNA sequences within the sample encode an identical CDR3. The gene calls are TRBV6-1 and TRBJ1-1; TRBD1 matches at 7 bases. CDR3 length equals 13 residues. CDR1 and CDR2 (germline): MNHNS, SASEGT. DNA of the CDR3: TGTGCCACGCCGGGACAGATGAACACTGAAGCCTTCTTT. This gives the protein CATPGQMNTEAFF.

The chain combines TRBV10-2 with TRBJ2-2; the D is unclear. From germline, CDR1 is WSHSY and CDR2 SAAADI. V was clipped by 8 bases and J by 1 base, with 11 bases between them. The CDR3 has 14 residues. The CDR3: CASRNTGNTGELFF. The DNA for the CDR3 is TGCGCCAGCCGAAATACGGGGAACACCGGGGAGCTGTTTTTT.

The V gene is TRBV5-1, the J gene TRBJ1-6; TRBD1 is a possible D gene (5 bases). This CDR3 spans 14 amino acids. The germline V gene encodes CDR1 SGHRS and CDR2 YFSETQ. V was pared by 4 bases and J by 8 bases, with 13 bases between. DNA for the CDR3: TGCGCCAGCAGCCCCGATGGGGGGGATTCACCCCTCCACTTT. Protein product: CASSPDGGDSPLHF.

The chain employs TRBV2 and TRBJ2-5; 8 nucleotides line up with TRBD1. Germline V gene lookup returns CDR1 SNHLY and CDR2 FYNNEI. There are 14 residues in the CDR3. The V and J ends lost 5 bases and 0 bases, in that order; junction bases with no gene match: 2. CDR3 bases: TGTGCCAGCAGTAGACAGGGGCACCAAGAGACCCAGTACTTC. Translating it yields CASSRQGHQETQYF.

J is TRBJ2-5 and V is TRBV6-1, with D possibly TRBD1 on 5 matching bases. Between the trimmed V and J ends, which lost 6 bases and 11 bases, there was a span of 16 bases. CDR1 is MNHNS, CDR2 SASEGT, per germline. The CDR3 loop spans 12 amino acids. The CDR3 loop is CASRLGQQVQYF. The DNA of the CDR3 is TGTGCCAGCAGACTCGGCCAACAGGTTCAGTACTTC.

The chain uses TRBV18 and TRBJ2-1, with D possibly being TRBD2 (6 bases). CDR1 is KGHSH and CDR2 is LQKENI in the germline V gene. This CDR3 comprises 12 residues. V was pared by 3 bases and J by 8 bases, with 8 bases between. In nucleotides, the CDR3 is TGTGCCAGCTCACCGGGAGGCCATGAGCAGTTCTTC. Translation gives CASSPGGHEQFF.

The genes are TRBV2 and TRBJ2-7; the D gene is possibly TRBD2 (7 bases). Trimming took off 8 bases at V and 5 bases at J, with 16 bases between the two ends. Per the germline V gene, CDR1 is SNHLY and CDR2 is FYNNEI. The CDR3 has 13 amino acids. The CDR3 DNA follows: TGTGCCAGCGGACCGGGGGGCGCGGACGAGCAGTACTTC. Translation: CASGPGGADEQYF.

Only a few counts were recorded for this clone. This sequence joins TRBV15 and TRBJ1-1; 8 nucleotides line up with TRBD1. J was trimmed by 4 bases and V by 8 bases; bases with no gene match: 15. The CDR3 covers 16 residues. Germline V CDR1 and CDR2: LNHNV, YYDKDF (reference sequence). CDR3 protein: CATSTSNRGAGTEAFF. The CDR3, as DNA: TGTGCCACCTCCACTAGTAACAGGGGGGCAGGCACTGAAGCTTTCTTT.

V usage is TRBV27 and J usage is TRBJ1-5; no clear D gene. Germline V gene sequence: CDR1 MNHEY, CDR2 SMNVEV (reference sequence). The CDR3 runs 14 residues. V gave up 5 bases and J gave up 2 bases, with 10 bases separating them. The CDR3 is CASSGDLGNQPQHF. CDR3 sequence (DNA): TGTGCCAGCAGTGGCGACTTAGGCAATCAGCCCCAGCATTTT.

The gene calls are TRBV6-1 and TRBJ1-2, with TRBD1 as a possible D gene (5 bases). V was clipped by 8 bases and J by 6 bases, with 19 bases between them. The CDR3 runs 14 residues. From germline, CDR1 is MNHNS and CDR2 SASEGT. CDR3: CASAPRDGRDGYTF. Here the CDR3 DNA reads TGTGCCAGCGCCCCGAGGGACGGGAGGGATGGCTACACCTTC.

The chain carries TRBV9 and TRBJ1-1; 8 nucleotides match TRBD1. With 0 bases clipped from V and 10 bases from J, the junction kept 11 bases outside the gene matches. This CDR3 has 15 residues. Per the germline V gene, CDR1 is SGDLS and CDR2 is YYNGEE. The CDR3 reads CASSVGLDRAGGAFF. CDR3 coding DNA: TGTGCCAGCAGCGTAGGTTTGGACAGGGCCGGCGGAGCTTTCTTT.

J is TRBJ1-6 and V is TRBV5-8; no reliable D call. V dropped 1 base and J dropped 6 bases, with 11 bases sitting between them. CDR1 SGHTS and CDR2 YDEGEE come from the germline V gene. The CDR3 consists of 15 residues. The CDR3 coding sequence is TGTGCCAGCAGCTTGTCAGGTCTCGCTAATTCACCCCTCCACTTT. Amino acids: CASSLSGLANSPLHF.